The subject of this entry is one TCR beta chain. The table came from immunoSEQ multiplex PCR; TCRdb's copy has only in-frame clones and leaves some out. Among tens of thousands of clones listed, 94% were seen once. The V segment lost 5 bases and the J segment 14 bases; nucleotides outside the gene matches: 17. The germline gives CDR1 SGHKS, CDR2 YYEKEE (reference sequence). This CDR3 comprises 15 residues. This sample was taken from a study of cytomegalovirus exposure and HLA in healthy donors. Sequenced input: PBMCs. V gene TRBV5-5 combines with J gene TRBJ2-1, with 9 positions matching TRBD1. The sequence was collected from a man aged 18-30 years in good health and CMV-seropositive. CDR3 sequence (DNA): TGTGCCAGCAGTTTAGACGGACAGGGGCGTCTCTTTAAGTTCTTC. Its translation: CASSLDGQGRLFKFF.